This T cell receptor beta chain derives from a study of T cells in Graves' hyperthyroidism and ophthalmopathy. General study results and limits: Using 13 V-J features, a model discriminated ophthalmopathy from stable hyperthyroidism. Prediction of ophthalmopathy progression came a median 6.5 months pre-onset.

Amplification yielded TCR beta CDR3 regions, with RNA transcripts as the source. The TCR CDR3 first-round RT-PCR relied on the HTBI primer set. TCRdb used MiXCR to reprocess the multiplex PCR reads, holding one entry per CDR3 protein. The sample holds about 660,000 distinct CDR3 sequences; just under 45% are singletons and the top ten take less than 8.5%. Uncontrolled infection, other autoimmune disease, pregnancy or lactation disqualified patients from enrolment. A remark on this clonotype: The target antigen is unknown.

This sequence was found in an adult man with Graves' disease, either hyperthyroidism or ophthalmopathy (not recorded which). The specimen sequenced was peripheral blood or thyroid tissue (not recorded which).

The CDR3 bases are TGCGCCAGCAGCCCGAAGAGCTCCTACGAGCAGTACTTC. This translates into CASSPKSSYEQYF. The V and J genes are TRBV5-1 and TRBJ2-7; no clear D gene. The germline gives CDR1 SGHRS, CDR2 YFSETQ. V gave up 4 bases and J gave up 0 bases, with 8 bases separating them. The CDR3 extends over 13 amino acids.